The entry below gives a single TCR beta chain sequence along with its context. The antigen remains undetermined. The sample comes from a study of cytomegalovirus exposure and HLA in healthy donors. Whole-study results and caveats: Within an earlier analysis, most TCR beta V segments proved productive either about 87% or about 30% of the time. In vitro confirmation showed a few CMV-associated chains to be CMV antigen specific. Immune exposure information comprised only CMV serostatus. Associated with HLA alleles at 0.05 false discovery rate in a later analysis were over 15,000 TCR beta sequences.

Primers for the PCR totalled 60 Vbeta and 13 Jbeta. The data were produced by immunoSEQ multiplex PCR, yet TCRdb's version contains in-frame clones alone and is incomplete. The repertoire holds about 86,000 clones, with around four fifths as singletons. Sequenced material: PBMCs. This clonotype originated in a male donor in good health and CMV-seropositive.

In DNA, the CDR3 is TGTGCCAGCAGCTCAGGATTACTAGCCAAAAACATTCAGTACTTC. It specifies CASSSGLLAKNIQYF. The gene calls are TRBV5-6 and TRBJ2-4; D gene ambiguous. CDR3 length: 15 amino acids. CDR1 is SGHDT, CDR2 YYEEEE, per germline. Trimming pared 3 bases from V and 0 bases from J, leaving 10 bases between. Drawing the rest from reference TRBV5-6 and TRBJ2-4, the complete variable domain is DAGVTQSPTHLIKTRGQQVTLRCSPKSGHDTVSWYQQALGQGPQFIFQYYEEEERQRGNFPDRFSGHQFPNYSSELNVNALLLGDSALYLCASSSGLLAKNIQYFGAGTRLSVL.